The 20 T cell receptor beta chains in this list originate from one sample, sequenced in a study of naive and memory T cell subsets. An equimolar mix of two oligonucleotides served as the beta constant-region primer for TRBC1 and TRBC2. In TCRdb, the UMI-ligation and nested PCR reads were re-called with MiXCR into one record per CDR3 protein. The sample records around 160,000 distinct CDR3 sequences, around 15% being singletons. The sample comprised naive CD4+ T cells from blood. These TCRs come from a human donor in good health.

The chain is built from TRBV30 and TRBJ1-1, with TRBD1 matching 9 bases. The J segment lost 5 bases and the V segment lost 5 bases, leaving 9 bases of the junction unmatched. The germline gives CDR1 GTSNPN, CDR2 SVGIG (reference sequence). The length of the CDR3 is 14 residues. As DNA, the CDR3 is TGTGCCTGGGACCCGGGACAGGGTCATACTGAAGCTTTCTTT. This gives the protein CAWDPGQGHTEAFF.

This clonotype occurred a few times. The rearrangement links TRBV4-3 to TRBJ2-4; possibly TRBD1 or TRBD2 for D (5 bases each). CDR1 and CDR2 (germline): LGHNA, YSLEER. This CDR3 is built from 15 residues. The V gene lost 5 bases and the J gene lost 0 bases, with 11 bases spanning the gap. The DNA for the CDR3 is TGCGCCAGCAGCGCTTCTGGGGGAGCCAAAAACATTCAGTACTTC. It specifies CASSASGGAKNIQYF.

V gene TRBV24-1 combines with J gene TRBJ2-1; D may be TRBD1 (6 bases). The germline gives CDR1 KGHDR, CDR2 SFDVKD. The CDR3 runs 15 residues. With 4 bases removed from V and 8 bases from J, the gap between germline ends came to 17 bases. For the CDR3, the DNA is TGTGCCACCAGTGAAGGGCAGGGGAGAATCGATGAGCAGTTCTTC. Translation gives CATSEGQGRIDEQFF.

The chain links TRBV12-3 or TRBV12-4 to TRBJ2-1; 8 nucleotides align to TRBD1. The V and J ends lost 1 base and 6 bases, in that order; junction bases with no gene match: 5. The CDR3 has 15 amino acids. This CDR3 reads CASSLGTGNLNEQFF. Written as DNA, the CDR3 is TGTGCCAGCAGTTTAGGGACAGGGAATCTCAATGAGCAGTTCTTC.

In its sample, this clonotype was seen a few times. The chain has TRBV6-6 and TRBJ1-6, with D uncertain. The germline V gene has CDR1 MNHNY and CDR2 SVGAGI (reference sequence). V lost 11 bases and J 4 bases, leaving 6 bases between the germline ends. CDR3 length equals 11 residues. CDR3 protein: CAVGYNSPLHF. Written as DNA, the CDR3 is TGTGCCGTCGGGTATAATTCACCCCTCCACTTT.

This clonotype was counted a few times. This sequence joins TRBV24-1 and TRBJ2-1; D call uncertain. CDR1 and CDR2 (germline): KGHDR, SFDVKD. The CDR3 has 11 amino acids. Trimming removed 5 bases from V and 7 bases from J, with 5 bases in between. The CDR3 is CATSVGNEQFF. CDR3 DNA sequence: TGTGCCACCAGTGTCGGTAATGAGCAGTTCTTC.

This clonotype has only one observation. The rearrangement links TRBV3-1 to TRBJ1-2; D is unresolved. This CDR3 has 14 amino acids. V dropped 4 bases and J dropped 4 bases, with 13 bases sitting between them. Germline CDR1 reads LGHDT; CDR2 reads YNNKEL (reference sequence). Here the CDR3 reads CASSPPAGSYGYTF. The DNA for the CDR3 is TGTGCCAGCAGCCCCCCCGCGGGCAGCTATGGCTACACCTTC.

The chain employs TRBV10-3 and TRBJ1-3; perhaps TRBD1 as D (6 bases). Trimming removed 6 bases at V and 0 bases at J, with 12 bases between. This CDR3 is 15 amino acids long. Germline CDR1 reads ENHRY; CDR2 reads SYGVKD. CDR3 amino acids: CAIRQGVTSGNTIYF. CDR3 nucleotides: TGTGCCATCAGACAGGGCGTCACCTCTGGAAACACCATATATTTT.

This clonotype was seen a handful of times. The rearrangement uses TRBV25-1 and TRBJ2-3; 8 bases align to TRBD2. V trimming: 9 bases; J trimming: 6 bases; junction bases outside the gene matches: 20. The CDR3 is made up of 17 amino acids. Germline V gives CDR1 MGHDK, CDR2 SYGVNS. DNA for the CDR3: TGTGCCAGTCGTCCGTTGATGCCAGCGGGAGAATCGGATACGCAGTATTTT. Protein sequence: CASRPLMPAGESDTQYF. Full variable domain (remainder filled in from reference TRBV25-1 and TRBJ2-3): EADIYQTPRYLVIGTGKKITLECSQTMGHDKMYWYQQDPGMELHLIHYSYGVNSTEKGDLSSESTVSRIRTEHFPLTLESARPSHTSQYLCASRPLMPAGESDTQYFGPGTRLTVL.

The chain is built from TRBV20-1 and TRBJ2-7; a weak D match, TRBD1 (6 bases). The CDR3 is 14 residues long. V was clipped by 1 base and J by 2 bases, with 12 bases between them. Germline V CDR1 and CDR2: DFQATT, SNEGSKA (reference sequence). CDR3 bases: TGCAGTGCTAGAGGCCCAGGGGATCCCTACGAGCAGTACTTC. Protein: CSARGPGDPYEQYF.

In its sample, this clonotype was seen a few times. The genes are TRBV13 and TRBJ1-5; D may be TRBD1 (6 bases). The CDR3 extends over 15 amino acids. The germline gives CDR1 PRHDT, CDR2 FYEKMQ (reference sequence). Trimming shortened V by 4 bases and J by 3 bases, and 13 bases separated the two germline ends. CDR3 coding DNA: TGTGCCAGCAGCTCATCGACAGGCTACAATCAGCCCCAGCATTTT. This sequence encodes CASSSSTGYNQPQHF.

In its sample, this clonotype was seen a few times. V usage is TRBV20-1 and J usage is TRBJ2-7; 8 bases are a match to TRBD2. This CDR3 is 14 amino acids long. CDR1 DFQATT and CDR2 SNEGSKA come from the germline V gene (reference sequence). J was trimmed by 7 bases and V by 1 base; bases with no gene match: 9. The CDR3 DNA reads TGCAGTGCTAGAGGTCAGCGGGAGCTAGAAGAGCAGTACTTC. It is translated as CSARGQRELEEQYF.

As regards this clonotype: At one end, the junction sequence differs from germline, possibly due to a read error. The V call is TRBV5-1, the J call TRBJ2-3; maybe TRBD2 (5 bases). This CDR3 contains 13 residues. CDR1 and CDR2 (germline): SGHRS, YFSETQ. CDR3 residues: CAGSFRGVDTQYF. DNA of the CDR3: TGCGCCGGCAGCTTCCGGGGTGTAGATACGCAGTATTTT.

This clonotype was found a few times. This rearrangement joins TRBV2 to TRBJ2-3; TRBD2 matches 13 bases. The CDR3 spans 15 residues. Germline CDR1 SNHLY, CDR2 FYNNEI. V lost 9 bases, J lost 9 bases, and 12 bases stayed unmatched. CDR3 amino acids: CASFPWTSGSLTQYF. CDR3 in DNA: TGTGCCAGTTTTCCGTGGACTAGCGGGAGTCTGACGCAGTATTTT.

This clonotype was seen repeatedly, ten times or more. The chain employs TRBV18 and TRBJ2-3, with 12 bases fitting TRBD2. The V gene end was trimmed by 3 bases and the J gene end by 7 bases; junction bases not matched to a gene: 11. Germline V gene lookup returns CDR1 KGHSH and CDR2 LQKENI. This CDR3 has 17 amino acids. CDR3 residues: CASSPSPSGRAPYTQYF. As DNA, the CDR3 is TGTGCCAGCTCACCCTCTCCTAGCGGGAGGGCCCCATATACGCAGTATTTT.

The chain combines TRBV29-1 with TRBJ2-3; TRBD2 is a possible D gene (5 bases). The length of the CDR3 is 13 residues. Germline assignment: CDR1 SQVTM and CDR2 ANQGSEA. V dropped 6 bases and J dropped 5 bases, with 15 bases sitting between them. The CDR3 sequence is CSVVFGVVDTQYF. The DNA of the CDR3 is TGCAGCGTCGTCTTCGGGGTCGTAGATACGCAGTATTTT.

This clonotype was recorded a few times. The CDR3 region has the DNA TGTGCCAGTAGTCCAGGGGGTGCCTACAATGAGCAGTTCTTC. As protein: CASSPGGAYNEQFF. The chain has TRBV19 and TRBJ2-1; 7 bases map to TRBD1. The CDR3 is 14 residues long. After removal of 5 bases from V and 2 bases from J, the junction contained 3 bases not matched to a gene. Germline V CDR1 and CDR2: LNHDA, SQIVND (reference sequence).

The chain links TRBV6-6 to TRBJ2-6; the D gene could be TRBD1 or TRBD2 (5 bases each). The CDR3 length is 17 residues. CDR1 and CDR2 (germline): MNHNY, SVGAGI (reference sequence). The V end lost 0 bases, the J end lost 4 bases, and 13 bases lay between the germline ends. The CDR3 nucleotides read TGTGCCAGCAGTTACTCACTGGGGGACCACGGGGCCAACGTCCTGACTTTC. This codes for CASSYSLGDHGANVLTF.

The chain is built from TRBV7-2 and TRBJ1-1; D is possibly TRBD1 (6 bases). V gave up 1 base and J gave up 5 bases, with 11 bases separating them. This CDR3 region has 14 residues. Germline V gene data show CDR1 as SGHTA and CDR2 as FQGNSA. The CDR3 nucleotides read TGTGCCAGCAGCTTAGTTACCAGGGGAACTGAAGCTTTCTTT. This translates into CASSLVTRGTEAFF.

This clonotype was recorded only once. V is TRBV7-3 and J is TRBJ2-1; 10 bases agree with TRBD1. This CDR3 has 15 amino acids. Trimming at V came to 5 bases and at J to 7 bases, leaving 8 bases not matched to a gene. Germline CDR1 reads SGHTA; CDR2 reads FQGTGA. Here the CDR3 DNA reads TGTGCCAGCAGCGAGACGGGACAGGGGTTGAATGAGCAGTTCTTC. Protein: CASSETGQGLNEQFF.